The TCR beta chain under discussion was sequenced for a study of identical twins. Germline assignment: CDR1 MDHEN and CDR2 SYDVKM. The CDR3 has 16 amino acids. Study conclusions and caveats: Abundant beta clonotypes from cord blood had fewer insertions, unlike memory repertoires, which showed none.

A template switching step contributed a universal primer site, while unique molecular identifiers were present in the cDNA. One entry per CDR3 protein, called by TCRdb with MiXCR from the 5' RACE reads. The sample lists approximately 890,000 distinct CDR3 sequences, 12% seen once, with roughly 1.5% in the top ten. In regard to this clonotype: Its antigen is unidentified.

The same sample was also used in a study of yellow fever vaccine responses in identical twins.

The TCR was taken from a woman aged 18-29 years in good health. Sequenced: PBMCs. V and J are TRBV28 and TRBJ2-7, with 8 bases that match TRBD1. CDR3 nucleotide sequence: TGTGCCAACAGTTCCATGGACAGGGCCTCGAACTACGAGCAGTACGTC. Its translation is CANSSMDRASNYEQYV.